The source of this T cell receptor (beta chain) is a study of blood T cell repertoires in COVID-19 (dated by TCRdb to 2019 to 2021). A note on the overall study: Collaborator samples came from the United States, Italy and Spain and covered acute and convalescent phases of COVID-19. The prospective study material was composed of cDNA or gDNA derived from T cells, B-cell-depleted T cells, or PBMCs. The dataset comprised deeply sampled blood TCRbeta repertoires from subjects exposed to, actively infected with, or recovered from COVID-19. The repertoires were released in a freely available public database intended as a resource for research on the immune response to SARS-CoV-2. The samples were drawn from two sources: the first 160 participants of the ongoing ImmuneRACE study, and 1,200 or so subjects contributed by 6 global collaborators. Sample metadata almost always included a de-identified subject ID, COVID-19 status, age in years and sex. Where available, HLA class I and class II types were obtained from metadata supplied by the sample provider rather than from assay-based typing.

Broad study findings and their caveats: The amount of clinical and demographic metadata varied by source and participant and was provided uncurated.

The collaborating institutions used their own protocols to collect whole blood in K2EDTA tubes. Collaborator samples were shipped for TCRbeta analysis as frozen whole blood, isolated PBMCs, or DNA extracted from either sample type. A note on this clone: It has no known antigen specificity. There are no base qualities to consult, and no much larger clone falls within one base.

The immunoSEQ Assay, a bias-controlled multiplex PCR, was used to amplify TCRbeta CDR3 regions from genomic DNA. As for the original processing: The number of nucleated cells in each sample was estimated from the amplification of reference gene primers within the assay. To quantify the absolute abundance of each unique TCRbeta CDR3 rearrangement, sequence reads were collapsed and filtered. For each sample, productive Simpson clonality was calculated as the square root of Simpson's diversity index over productive rearrangements. Entries here come from immuneACCESS through TCRdb and include only in-frame sequences with V and J called. Some clones fail to appear in such tables; in the studies checked, an unresolved V gene covers under half of the shortfall, and the cause of the remainder is unknown. From that table come the V and J calls and clone size; the DNA was used to work out D and trimming. For this sample the table gives 130,000 to 150,000 clones, of which approximately 89% were detected only once. The ten biggest clones cover 1.5% to 2% of the sample.

The CDR3 sequence holds 16 residues, the cysteine and phenylalanine included. Only the CDR3 DNA is retained, 48 bases long and in frame from the first base. V loses 1 base at its end and J loses 4 bases; junction bases beyond the gene matches: 6. Based on the germline V gene (reference sequence), the CDR1 and CDR2 sequences are SEHNR and FQNEAQ. Material: peripheral blood. The TCR was taken from a human donor in a cohort sampled during active COVID-19. The rearrangement combines TRBV7-9 with TRBJ1-5; TRBD1 aligns with 8 central bases. The CDR3: CASSLEQGGLNQPQHF. The nucleotides are TGTGCCAGCAGCTTAGAACAGGGGGGCCTTAATCAGCCCCAGCATTTT.